Below, 16 T cell receptor beta chains from the same sample are listed, as sequenced in a study of blood T cell repertoires in COVID-19. Method: immunoSEQ multiplex PCR; TCRdb's copy keeps in-frame clones and lacks some. This repertoire shows more than 250,000 clones, 84% found once; its top ten account for around 7.8%. Sequenced sample: peripheral blood. All receptors come from a human donor in a cohort sampled during active COVID-19.

The V and J genes are TRBV5-1 and TRBJ1-2; the D is unclear. V was pared by 4 bases and J by 4 bases, with 8 bases between. The length of the CDR3 is 12 residues. Germline V gives CDR1 SGHRS, CDR2 YFSETQ. The CDR3 sequence: CASSGAGYGYTF. The DNA of the CDR3 is TGCGCCAGCAGCGGCGCGGGCTATGGCTACACCTTC.

The V and J genes are TRBV9 and TRBJ2-1, with 12 bases lining up with TRBD2. Germline assignment: CDR1 SGDLS and CDR2 YYNGEE. This CDR3 comprises 16 residues. Trimming cost V 0 bases and J 10 bases; bases outside gene matches: 8. The DNA of the CDR3 is TGTGCCAGCAGCGTAGGTCTAGCGGGAGGGCCAGAGGAGCAGTTCTTC. It is translated as CASSVGLAGGPEEQFF.

The V gene is TRBV11-2, the J gene TRBJ1-3; TRBD1 matches at 9 bases. Germline-derived CDR1 and CDR2 are SGHAT and FQNNGV. The V and J ends lost 4 bases and 2 bases, in that order; junction bases with no gene match: 15. CDR3 size: 19 residues. The CDR3 reads CASSSPRHFDRGTGNTIYF. CDR3 DNA sequence: TGTGCCAGCAGCTCCCCCCGACATTTCGACAGGGGGACTGGAAACACCATATATTTT.

The chain is built from TRBV5-1 and TRBJ1-2; D might be TRBD1 (6 bases). The CDR3 length is 19 residues. Trimming took off 2 bases at V and 7 bases at J, with 30 bases between the two ends. Germline V gene data show CDR1 as SGHRS and CDR2 as YFSETQ. CDR3 amino acids: CASSLFHSVGQTKPFGYTF. DNA of the CDR3: TGCGCCAGCAGCTTATTTCACTCCGTGGGACAAACTAAACCGTTTGGCTACACCTTC.

The J gene is TRBJ2-2, the V gene TRBV10-1; D is possibly TRBD2 (6 bases). V was cut by 5 bases and J by 5 bases, with 9 bases left in between. The CDR3 loop spans 13 amino acids. Germline V gene data show CDR1 as WNHNN and CDR2 as SYGVQD (reference sequence). The DNA of the CDR3 is TGCGCCAGCAGTCCTGCGGGAACCGGGGAGCTGTTTTTT. Translation: CASSPAGTGELFF.

J is TRBJ2-5 and V is TRBV6-2 or TRBV6-3, with TRBD2 matching over 10 bases. Germline V lookup: CDR1 MNHEY, CDR2 SVGEGT. The CDR3 runs 16 residues. After removal of 2 bases from V and 5 bases from J, the junction contained 8 bases not matched to a gene. For the CDR3, the DNA is TGTGCCAGCAGTTACAGGCTAGCGGGGGATGGGGAGACCCAGTACTTC. Protein product: CASSYRLAGDGETQYF.

This clone was recorded a few times. The chain employs TRBV5-1 and TRBJ2-3, with 7 bases matching TRBD2. Germline CDR1 reads SGHRS; CDR2 reads YFSETQ. The CDR3 extends over 15 amino acids. V lost 0 bases to trimming and J lost 5 bases; unmatched junction nucleotides: 6. The CDR3 reads CASSLARGRGDTQYF. The CDR3 nucleotides read TGCGCCAGCAGCTTGGCACGGGGGAGGGGAGATACGCAGTATTTT.

The V call is TRBV27, the J call TRBJ1-3, with a possible D match to TRBD1 (5 bases). V was trimmed by 3 bases and J by 2 bases, leaving 14 bases between them. Germline values: CDR1 MNHEY, CDR2 SMNVEV (reference sequence). This CDR3 contains 16 residues. CDR3 in DNA: TGTGCCAGCAGTTTCAGGACACCGGCGGCTGGAAACACCATATATTTT. The encoded protein is CASSFRTPAAGNTIYF.

The chain carries TRBV4-1 and TRBJ1-1; tentative D call: TRBD1 (6 bases). The V end was cut by 4 bases, the J end by 5 bases, with 20 bases between. CDR1 MGHRA and CDR2 YSYEKL come from the germline V gene. The CDR3 contains 16 residues. The DNA for the CDR3 is TGCGCCAGCAGCCGCGAAATTTCGGACAGAAGGACTGAAGCTTTCTTT. Protein: CASSREISDRRTEAFF.

This rearrangement joins TRBV5-1 to TRBJ1-4; D is perhaps TRBD1 (6 bases). In germline, CDR1 is SGHRS, CDR2 YFSETQ. CDR3 length: 14 residues. The ends were cut back, 5 bases at V and 3 bases at J, with 11 bases in the middle. The DNA for the CDR3 is TGCGCCAGCAGGGGGGACACTCCTAATGAAAAACTGTTTTTT. Translation gives CASRGDTPNEKLFF.

This chain links TRBV3-1 (or the pseudogene TRBV3-2) with TRBJ2-5; D may be TRBD2 (6 bases). CDR3 size: 16 residues. Trimming shortened V by 2 bases and J by 1 base, and 14 bases separated the two germline ends. Germline CDR1 and CDR2: LGHDT and YNNKEL (reference sequence). The CDR3 nucleotides read TGTGCCAGCAGCCAATCGGAGAGGCGGGGCCAAGAGACCCAGTACTTC. This sequence encodes CASSQSERRGQETQYF.

There are a few counts of this clone. The V gene is TRBV4-3, the J gene TRBJ2-7, with 9 nucleotides matching TRBD1. Trimming removed 0 bases from V and 3 bases from J; junction bases left unmatched: 9. Per germline, CDR1 LGHNA and CDR2 YSLEER. The CDR3 extends over 17 amino acids. The CDR3 nucleotides are TGCGCCAGCAGCCAAGATTGGTCGGGACAGGGCTACTACGAGCAGTACTTC. Its translation: CASSQDWSGQGYYEQYF.

The chain recombines TRBV5-6 with TRBJ1-2, with D possibly TRBD1 on 6 matching bases. This CDR3 contains 12 residues. V lost 4 bases and J 4 bases, leaving 8 bases between the germline ends. CDR1 and CDR2 from the germline V gene are SGHDT and YYEEEE. CDR3 in DNA: TGTGCCAGCAGCCAGGGGACCTATGGCTACACCTTC. It encodes CASSQGTYGYTF.

The chain has TRBV3-1 (or the pseudogene TRBV3-2) and TRBJ2-5; the D gene is possibly TRBD1 (6 bases). CDR3 length equals 16 residues. Germline CDR1 and CDR2: LGHDT and YNNKEL (reference sequence). Trimming shortened V by 1 base and J by 1 base, and 13 bases separated the two germline ends. For the CDR3, the DNA is TGTGCCAGCAGCCAAGGGGGCTTCAGGGGCCAAGAGACCCAGTACTTC. This encodes CASSQGGFRGQETQYF.

In its sample, this clone was seen a few times. Sequence at one end of the junction differs from germline and may be a read error. The chain links TRBV7-7 to TRBJ1-6, with TRBD1 matching over 7 bases. This CDR3 is built from 14 residues. Germline assignment: CDR1 SSHAT and CDR2 FNYEAQ (reference sequence). CDR3 residues: CASSPGDRNSPLHF. DNA for the CDR3: TGTGCTAGCAGCCCGGGGGACAGAAATTCACCCCTCCACTTT.

This chain links TRBV10-2 with TRBJ2-7; tentatively, D is TRBD1 (6 bases). Trimming took 7 bases from V and 0 from J, leaving 13 bases between them. The CDR3 extends over 14 amino acids. Germline loops: CDR1 WSHSY, CDR2 SAAADI. In DNA, the CDR3 is TGCGCCAGCACCGACAGGTTCCGCTCCTACGAGCAGTACTTC. Its translation: CASTDRFRSYEQYF.